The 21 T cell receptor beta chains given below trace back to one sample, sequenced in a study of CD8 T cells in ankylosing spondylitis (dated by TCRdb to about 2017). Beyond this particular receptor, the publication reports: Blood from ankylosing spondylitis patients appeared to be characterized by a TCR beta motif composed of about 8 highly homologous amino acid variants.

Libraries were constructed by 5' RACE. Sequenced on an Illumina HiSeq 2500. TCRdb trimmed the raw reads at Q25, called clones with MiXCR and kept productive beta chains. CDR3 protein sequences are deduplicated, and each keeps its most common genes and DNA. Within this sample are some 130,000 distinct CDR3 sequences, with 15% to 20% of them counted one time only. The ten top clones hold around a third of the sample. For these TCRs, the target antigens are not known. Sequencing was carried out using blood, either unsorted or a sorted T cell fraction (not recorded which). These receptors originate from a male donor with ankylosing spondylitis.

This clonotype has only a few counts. The CDR3 DNA is TGCGCCAGCAGCTCCGGACTGGACAATGAGCAGTTCTTC. This gives the protein CASSSGLDNEQFF. V gene TRBV5-1 combines with J gene TRBJ2-1, with a tentative D call TRBD2 (5 bases). Trimming stripped 3 bases from V and 5 bases from J, with 9 bases between. The germline V gene encodes CDR1 SGHRS and CDR2 YFSETQ. The CDR3 has 13 residues.

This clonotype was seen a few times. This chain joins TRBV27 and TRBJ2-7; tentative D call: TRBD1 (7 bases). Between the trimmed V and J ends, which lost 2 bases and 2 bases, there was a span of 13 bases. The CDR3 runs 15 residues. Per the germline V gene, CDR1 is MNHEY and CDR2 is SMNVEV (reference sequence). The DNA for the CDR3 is TGTGCCAGCAGTTTAGCGGGACAGCGGGCCTACGAGCAGTACTTC. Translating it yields CASSLAGQRAYEQYF.

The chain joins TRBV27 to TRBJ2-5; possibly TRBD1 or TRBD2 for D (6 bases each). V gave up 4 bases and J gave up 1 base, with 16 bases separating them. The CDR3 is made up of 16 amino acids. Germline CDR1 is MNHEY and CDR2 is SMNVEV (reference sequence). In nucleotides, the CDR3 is TGTGCCAGCAGTTCCCGGGACACGGGGGCCCAAGAGACCCAGTACTTC. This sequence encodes CASSSRDTGAQETQYF.

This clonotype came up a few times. DNA for the CDR3: TGTGCCAGCAGCTTCGCAGCCACTGCGGGAGTCCACAATGAGCAGTTCTTC. Translated, it gives CASSFAATAGVHNEQFF. The chain links TRBV7-6 to TRBJ2-1; 7 bases are a match to TRBD2. The length of the CDR3 is 17 residues. Germline values: CDR1 SGHVS, CDR2 FNYEAQ. Trimming took 3 bases from V and 5 from J; bases not matched to a gene: 13.

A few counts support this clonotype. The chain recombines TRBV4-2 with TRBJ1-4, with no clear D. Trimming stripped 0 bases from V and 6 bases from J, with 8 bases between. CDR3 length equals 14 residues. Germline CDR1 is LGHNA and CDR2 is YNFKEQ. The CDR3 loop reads CASSQENGYEKLFF. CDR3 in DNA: TGTGCCAGCAGCCAAGAGAACGGTTATGAAAAACTGTTTTTT.

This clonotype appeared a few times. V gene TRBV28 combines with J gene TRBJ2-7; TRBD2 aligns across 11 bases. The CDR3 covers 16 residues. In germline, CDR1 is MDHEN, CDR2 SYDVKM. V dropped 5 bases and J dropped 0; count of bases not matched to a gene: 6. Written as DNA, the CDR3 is TGTGCCAGCAGTCCCTCTAGCGGGAGGCCCTCCTACGAGCAGTACTTC. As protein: CASSPSSGRPSYEQYF.

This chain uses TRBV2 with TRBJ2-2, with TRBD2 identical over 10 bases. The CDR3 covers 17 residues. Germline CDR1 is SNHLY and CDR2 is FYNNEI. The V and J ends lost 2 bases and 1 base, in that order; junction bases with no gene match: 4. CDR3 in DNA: TGTGCCAGCAGTGAACCCGGGACTAGCGAGAACACCGGGGAGCTGTTTTTT. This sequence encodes CASSEPGTSENTGELFF.

This CDR3 reads CASSLEQTEAFF. DNA for the CDR3: TGTGCCAGCAGCTTGGAACAGACTGAAGCTTTCTTT. The genes are TRBV5-6 and TRBJ1-1; D is unclear. Germline V gives CDR1 SGHDT, CDR2 YYEEEE. The V and J ends lost 0 bases and 5 bases respectively, with 5 bases between them. The CDR3 runs 12 residues.

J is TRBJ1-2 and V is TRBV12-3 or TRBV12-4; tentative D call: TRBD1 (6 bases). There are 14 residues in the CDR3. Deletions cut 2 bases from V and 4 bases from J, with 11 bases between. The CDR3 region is CASSLPGASYGYTF. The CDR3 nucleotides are TGTGCCAGCAGTTTACCAGGGGCTAGCTATGGCTACACCTTC.

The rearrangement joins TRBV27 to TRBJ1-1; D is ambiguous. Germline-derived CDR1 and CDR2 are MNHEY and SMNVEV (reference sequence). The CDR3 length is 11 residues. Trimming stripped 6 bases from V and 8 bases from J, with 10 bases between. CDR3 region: CASSSGREAFF. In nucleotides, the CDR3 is TGTGCCAGCAGCTCCGGCAGGGAAGCTTTCTTT.

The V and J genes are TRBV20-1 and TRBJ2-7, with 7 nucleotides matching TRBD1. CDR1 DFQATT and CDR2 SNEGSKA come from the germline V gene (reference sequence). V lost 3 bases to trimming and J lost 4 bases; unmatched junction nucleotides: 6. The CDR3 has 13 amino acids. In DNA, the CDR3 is TGCAGTGCTAGCGGGACAGAGAGTTACGAGCAGTACTTC. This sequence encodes CSASGTESYEQYF.

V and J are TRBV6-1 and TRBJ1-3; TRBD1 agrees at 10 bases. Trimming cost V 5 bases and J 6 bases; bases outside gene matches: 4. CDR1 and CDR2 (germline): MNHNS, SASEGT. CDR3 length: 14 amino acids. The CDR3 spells CASSHGQGENTIYF. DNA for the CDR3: TGTGCCAGCAGTCATGGACAGGGGGAAAACACCATATATTTT.

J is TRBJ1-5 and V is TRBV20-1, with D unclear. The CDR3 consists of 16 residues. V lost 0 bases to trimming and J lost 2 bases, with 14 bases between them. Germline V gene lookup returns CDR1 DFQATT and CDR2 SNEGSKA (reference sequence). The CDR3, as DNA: TGCAGTGCTAGAGACCCCAAGATAGAAGGCAATCAGCCCCAGCATTTT. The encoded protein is CSARDPKIEGNQPQHF.

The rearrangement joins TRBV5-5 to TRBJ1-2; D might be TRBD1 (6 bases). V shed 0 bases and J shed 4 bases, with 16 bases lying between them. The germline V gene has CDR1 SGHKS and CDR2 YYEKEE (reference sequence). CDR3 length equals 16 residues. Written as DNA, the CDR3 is TGTGCCAGCAGCTTGGCTCTGGGACATGGATTCTATGGCTACACCTTC. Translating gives CASSLALGHGFYGYTF.

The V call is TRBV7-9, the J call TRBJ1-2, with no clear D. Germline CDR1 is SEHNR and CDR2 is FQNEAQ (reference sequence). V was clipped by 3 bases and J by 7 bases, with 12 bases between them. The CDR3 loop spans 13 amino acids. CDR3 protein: CASSFPPVGGYTF. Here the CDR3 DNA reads TGTGCCAGCAGCTTCCCTCCAGTTGGTGGCTACACCTTC.

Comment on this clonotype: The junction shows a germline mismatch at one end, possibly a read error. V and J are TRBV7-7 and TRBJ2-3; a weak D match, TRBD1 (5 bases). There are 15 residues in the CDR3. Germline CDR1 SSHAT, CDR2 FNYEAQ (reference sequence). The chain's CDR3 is CASSAGQPLKDTQYF. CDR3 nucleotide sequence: TGTGCTAGCAGCGCAGGGCAGCCCCTTAAGGATACGCAGTATTTT.

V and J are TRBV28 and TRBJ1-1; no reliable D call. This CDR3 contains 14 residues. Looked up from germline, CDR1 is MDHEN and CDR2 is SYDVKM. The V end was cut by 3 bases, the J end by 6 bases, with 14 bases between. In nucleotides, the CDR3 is TGTGCCAGCAGTTTTGGCACTACATGGTCTGAAGCTTTCTTT. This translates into CASSFGTTWSEAFF.

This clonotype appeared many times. The DNA for the CDR3 is TGTGCCAGCAGTTACGGGACAGGGGGCTACGAGCAGTACTTC. Translating gives CASSYGTGGYEQYF. The V call is TRBV6-5, the J call TRBJ2-7, with 11 bases fitting TRBD1. CDR1 is MNHEY, CDR2 SVGAGI, per germline. This CDR3 is built from 14 residues. Trimming at V came to 2 bases and at J to 3 bases, leaving 0 bases not matched to a gene.

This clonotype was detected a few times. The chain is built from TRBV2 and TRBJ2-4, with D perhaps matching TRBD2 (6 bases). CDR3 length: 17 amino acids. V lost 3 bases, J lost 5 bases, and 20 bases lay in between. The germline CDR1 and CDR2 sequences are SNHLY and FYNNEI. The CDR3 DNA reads TGTGCCAGCAGTGACCCATCGACGGGGAGGTTGCAAAACATTCAGTACTTC. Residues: CASSDPSTGRLQNIQYF. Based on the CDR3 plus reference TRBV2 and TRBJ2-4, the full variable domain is EPEVTQTPSHQVTQMGQEVILRCVPISNHLYFYWYRQILGQKVEFLVSFYNNEISEKSEIFDDQFSVERPDGSNFTLKIRSTKLEDSAMYFCASSDPSTGRLQNIQYFGAGTRLSVL.

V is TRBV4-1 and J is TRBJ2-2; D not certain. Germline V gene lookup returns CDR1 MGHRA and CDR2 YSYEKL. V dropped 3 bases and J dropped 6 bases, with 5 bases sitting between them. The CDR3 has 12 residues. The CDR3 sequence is CASSHLAGELFF. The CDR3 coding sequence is TGCGCCAGCAGCCATTTAGCCGGGGAGCTGTTTTTT.

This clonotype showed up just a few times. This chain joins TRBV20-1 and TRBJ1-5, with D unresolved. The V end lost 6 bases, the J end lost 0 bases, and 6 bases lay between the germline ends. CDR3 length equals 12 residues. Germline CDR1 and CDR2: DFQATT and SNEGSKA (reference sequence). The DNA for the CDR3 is TGCAGTGCCCCAAATAGCAATCAGCCCCAGCATTTT. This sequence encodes CSAPNSNQPQHF.